This is a list of T cell receptor beta chains from one sample in a study of shared clonotypes between healthy human individuals. Repertoires were generated with immunoSEQ multiplex PCR, while TCRdb's copy carries only in-frame clones and drops some. The data contain about 450,000 clones, 65% to 80% of them singletons. The sample comprised PBMCs. The receptors come from a woman aged 40 to 49 in good health. Some clones in this sample may be carry-over from other donors' samples. Each CDR3 is given with its conserved first and last residue. The D gene is left open where the match is weak. Expanded clones get a size class; other rows say once, few or many, or leave the size out.

TRBD2	TRBV19	NA	TRBJ2-7	CASSLGLAGVSEQYF	TGTGCCAGTAGTCTGGGACTAGCGGGAGTTTCCGAGCAGTACTTC
TRBD2	TRBV29-1	many	TRBJ2-5	CSARTSGSLETQYF	TGCAGCGCTCGGACTAGCGGGAGTCTAGAGACCCAGTACTTC
NA	TRBV20-1	few	TRBJ1-1	CSATPAVGVKF	TGCAGTGCCACCCCCGCCGTTGGAGTTAAGTTT
NA	TRBV29-1	NA	TRBJ2-1	CSVAGGNVVFF	NA
NA	TRBV18	few	TRBJ1-1	CASSPGFNTEAFF	TGTGCCAGCTCACCAGGGTTTAACACTGAAGCTTTCTTT
TRBD1	TRBV4-1	NA	TRBJ2-3	CASSQPGQVRTDTQYF	TGCGCCAGCAGCCAGCCAGGACAGGTACGAACAGATACGCAGTATTTT
NA	TRBV30	once	TRBJ2-6	CAWSRDSGANVLTF	TGTGCCTGGAGCCGGGACTCTGGGGCCAACGTCCTGACTTTC
NA	TRBV6-1	few	TRBJ2-7	CATLSGLLNEQYF	TGTGCCACCCTCAGTGGCCTCCTGAACGAGCAGTACTTC
NA	TRBV2	NA	TRBJ2-1	CASSEGPYNEQFF	TGTGCCAGCAGTGAAGGGCCATACAATGAGCAGTTCTTC
NA	TRBV28	NA	TRBJ2-7	CASSLGLSRYEQYF	TGTGCCAGCAGTCTCGGTTTGAGCAGATACGAGCAGTACTTC
NA	TRBV6-1	once	TRBJ2-7	CASTNGHQSEQYF	TGTGCCAGCACCAATGGCCATCAGTCGGAGCAGTACTTC
NA	TRBV11-2	few	TRBJ1-6	CASSLAGSSYNSPLHF	TGTGCCAGCAGTCTGGCCGGGAGCTCCTATAATTCACCCCTCCACTTT
TRBD1	TRBV18	NA	TRBJ2-2	CASSPKGDSTGELFF	TGTGCCAGCTCACCAAAGGGGGACAGCACCGGGGAGCTGTTTTTT
NA	TRBV11-2	NA	TRBJ2-5	CASSLDHAAGTQYF	TGTGCCAGCAGCTTAGATCACGCGGCGGGGACCCAGTACTTC